The clone carrying this T cell receptor beta chain was recorded many times. Its antigen is undetermined. This record belongs to a study of T-cell reconstitution after alpha-beta-depleted transplantation in children. Study results and limitations: Surviving recipient T cells and thymic progenitors accounted for the high day-60 TCRbeta diversity observed in some patients. T-cell counts and diversity at one year post-transplant came mainly from newly produced T cells. Expanded graft clones numbering several hundred reportedly gave rise to alpha-beta T cells about two months after transplant.

The CDR3 loop spans 15 amino acids. Germline values: CDR1 SGHDT, CDR2 YYEEEE. Trimming removed 4 bases from V and 5 bases from J; junction bases left unmatched: 6. Unique molecular identifiers were used in preparing the TCRbeta library. Via MiXCR, TCRdb re-called the PCR reads, giving one row per CDR3 protein. The sample holds 450,000 to 600,000 distinct CDR3 sequences, about 11% seen once. This specimen was PBMCs, taken before TCRalphabeta/CD19-depleted stem cell transplant. The V call is TRBV5-6, the J call TRBJ2-3; 11 bases fit TRBD1. This receptor was taken from a child under 10 years old with inherited bone marrow failure, due to receive a stem cell transplant. The CDR3 region is CASSTGTGGIDTQYF. As DNA, the CDR3 is TGTGCCAGCAGCACCGGGACAGGGGGAATAGATACGCAGTATTTT. The variable domain in full, with the rest retrieved from reference TRBV5-6 and TRBJ2-3, is DAGVTQSPTHLIKTRGQQVTLRCSPKSGHDTVSWYQQALGQGPQFIFQYYEEEERQRGNFPDRFSGHQFPNYSSELNVNALLLGDSALYLCASSTGTGGIDTQYFGPGTRLTVL.